Each of the 25 T cell receptor beta chains below was sequenced from the same sample in a study of T cells in Graves' hyperthyroidism and ophthalmopathy. Using RNA transcripts as the source, TCR beta CDR3 regions were amplified. A set of HTBI primers served as the primers for a first-round RT-PCR of the TCR CDR3. Each CDR3 protein is one row after TCRdb ran MiXCR on the multiplex PCR reads. The sample consists of roughly 170,000 distinct CDR3 sequences, approximately 17% of them appearing once. Sequences were obtained from blood. The receptors here all came from a woman aged 45-60 years with Graves' hyperthyroidism.

The chain uses TRBV6-1 and TRBJ2-7; 13 nucleotides match TRBD2. This CDR3 contains 15 residues. The V gene's germline CDR1 is MNHNS and CDR2 SASEGT. V trimming: 6 bases; J trimming: 4 bases; junction bases outside the gene matches: 6. The CDR3 DNA reads as TGTGCCAGCAGACCGACTAGCGGGAGGAAGTACGAGCAGTACTTC. This sequence encodes CASRPTSGRKYEQYF.

This clonotype appeared a few times. The chain has TRBV5-6 and TRBJ2-5; possible D gene TRBD2, 6 bases. Germline CDR1 SGHDT, CDR2 YYEEEE. Deletions cut 0 bases from V and 4 bases from J, with 16 bases between. CDR3 length equals 16 residues. This chain's CDR3 is CASSLAGPRRGETQYF. The CDR3 DNA follows: TGTGCCAGCAGCTTGGCTGGACCCCGGAGGGGAGAGACCCAGTACTTC.

In this sample, this clonotype turned up many times. The chain has TRBV28 and TRBJ2-7; 8 positions match TRBD1. With 3 bases clipped from V and 3 bases from J, the junction kept 7 bases outside the gene matches. The CDR3 length is 15 residues. Per the germline V gene, CDR1 is MDHEN and CDR2 is SYDVKM. CDR3 amino acids: CASSFVTGVNYEQYF. The CDR3, as DNA: TGTGCCAGCAGTTTTGTGACAGGGGTCAACTACGAGCAGTACTTC.

The chain combines TRBV7-9 with TRBJ2-7; weak D call: TRBD1 (6 bases). CDR3 size: 14 residues. Trimming stripped 4 bases from V and 5 bases from J, with 15 bases between. The V gene's germline CDR1 is SEHNR and CDR2 FQNEAQ (reference sequence). The CDR3 here is CASSSLRTGNEQYF. The CDR3 DNA reads TGTGCCAGCAGCTCGCTCCGAACAGGGAACGAGCAGTACTTC. The complete variable domain, with remaining parts taken from reference TRBV7-9 and TRBJ2-7, reads DTGVSQNPRHKITKRGQNVTFRCDPISEHNRLYWYRQTLGQGPEFLTYFQNEAQLEKSRLLSDRFSAERPKGSFSTLEIQRTEQGDSAMYLCASSSLRTGNEQYFGPGTRLTVT.

The chain joins TRBV4-3 to TRBJ2-7; TRBD2 aligns across 9 bases. Trimming removed 2 bases from V and 2 bases from J; junction bases left unmatched: 4. Germline lookup yields CDR1 LGHNA and CDR2 YSLEER. CDR3 size: 15 residues. CDR3 sequence (DNA): TGCGCCAGCAGCCAATATAGCGGGGGTGCCTACGAGCAGTACTTC. The encoded protein is CASSQYSGGAYEQYF.

There are many counts of this clonotype. The chain uses TRBV15 and TRBJ1-5, with 8 bases identical to TRBD1. The V segment lost 3 bases and the J segment 1 base; nucleotides outside the gene matches: 5. There are 16 residues in the CDR3. The germline V gene encodes CDR1 LNHNV and CDR2 YYDKDF (reference sequence). The CDR3 region is CATSRSHRGSNQPQHF. The DNA of the CDR3 is TGTGCCACCAGCAGGTCCCACAGGGGGAGCAATCAGCCCCAGCATTTT.

This clonotype was counted at least ten times. The J gene is TRBJ1-2, the V gene TRBV19, with TRBD1 identical over 7 bases. Trimming removed 5 bases from V and 4 bases from J; junction bases left unmatched: 16. Germline CDR1 and CDR2: LNHDA and SQIVND (reference sequence). The CDR3 has 17 residues. The CDR3 sequence is CASSSSRSGGGVYGYTF. The CDR3 region has the DNA TGTGCCAGTAGTTCCTCCCGCTCAGGGGGGGGGGTCTATGGCTACACCTTC.

This clonotype was seen repeatedly, ten times or more. The rearrangement joins TRBV19 to TRBJ1-1; D not certain. Germline V lookup: CDR1 LNHDA, CDR2 SQIVND (reference sequence). CDR3 length: 12 amino acids. Trimming removed 4 bases from V and 5 bases from J, with 8 bases in between. The chain's CDR3 is CASSRSLTEAFF. CDR3 nucleotide sequence: TGTGCCAGTAGTAGGAGTTTAACTGAAGCTTTCTTT.

This clonotype was recorded many times. The V call is TRBV29-1, the J call TRBJ1-1; no clear D gene. V lost 4 bases and J lost 1, with 16 bases in between. The CDR3 totals 15 residues. CDR1 SQVTM and CDR2 ANQGSEA come from the germline V gene. Here the CDR3 reads CSVGTYGVRNTEAFF. For the CDR3, the DNA is TGCAGCGTTGGCACGTATGGGGTCAGGAACACTGAAGCTTTCTTT.

This clonotype was counted ten times or more. This rearrangement joins TRBV12-3 or TRBV12-4 to TRBJ2-5; 10 bases are a match to TRBD2. The CDR3 contains 17 residues. The V gene end was trimmed by 7 bases and the J gene end by 7 bases; junction bases not matched to a gene: 18. The chain's CDR3 is CASKTGAGGNSKMTQYF. Written as DNA, the CDR3 is TGTGCCAGCAAAACGGGAGCGGGGGGGAATTCCAAGATGACCCAGTACTTC.

This clonotype was counted many times. The V call is TRBV20-1, the J call TRBJ1-4; 9 bases line up with TRBD1. This CDR3 is built from 13 residues. Looked up from germline, CDR1 is DFQATT and CDR2 is SNEGSKA (reference sequence). V lost 6 bases and J lost 8; bases outside the gene matches: 7. The CDR3, as DNA: TGCAGTGCGTACAGGGGGCTTGAGGAAAAACTGTTTTTT. It specifies CSAYRGLEEKLFF.

This clonotype was found many times. The CDR3 nucleotides are TGTGCCAGCAGCTTAACGGGTGGACCTGAGGGGACCCAGTACTTC. Protein: CASSLTGGPEGTQYF. The chain employs TRBV7-3 and TRBJ2-5; the D gene is possibly TRBD2 (5 bases). CDR1 and CDR2 from the germline V gene are SGHTA and FQGTGA. Trimming left V 0 bases short and J 7 bases short, with 15 bases between. This CDR3 contains 15 residues.

The V and J genes are TRBV19 and TRBJ1-2, with 9 bases that match TRBD1. Trimming removed 4 bases from V and 0 bases from J; junction bases left unmatched: 3. The CDR3 length is 15 residues. The germline CDR1 and CDR2 sequences are LNHDA and SQIVND (reference sequence). The CDR3 sequence: CASSTGTGTNYGYTF. The CDR3 DNA is TGTGCCAGTAGTACCGGGACAGGGACTAACTATGGCTACACCTTC.

This clonotype was detected ten times or more. V and J are TRBV6-1 and TRBJ2-4; D perhaps matches TRBD1 (5 bases). The ends were cut back, 3 bases at V and 0 bases at J, with 15 bases in the middle. CDR1 and CDR2 (germline): MNHNS, SASEGT. CDR3 length equals 17 residues. CDR3 DNA: TGTGCCAGCAGTGACGGGCAGGGCACTGTAGCCAAAAACATTCAGTACTTC. Protein product: CASSDGQGTVAKNIQYF.

This clonotype was observed at least ten times. This sequence joins TRBV7-9 and TRBJ1-5; D ambiguous. V was trimmed by 5 bases and J by 0 bases, leaving 5 bases between them. Germline V gives CDR1 SEHNR, CDR2 FQNEAQ (reference sequence). The CDR3 extends over 13 amino acids. CDR3 loop: CASSPHSNQPQHF. As DNA, the CDR3 is TGTGCCAGCAGCCCCCATAGCAATCAGCCCCAGCATTTT.

This clonotype appeared a single time. V and J are TRBV7-9 and TRBJ1-1; D is unresolved. CDR1 is SEHNR and CDR2 is FQNEAQ in the germline V gene (reference sequence). V lost 5 bases, J lost 1 base, and 11 bases lay in between. This CDR3 spans 14 amino acids. The DNA of the CDR3 is TGTGCCAGCAGCCAAACGACGGGGAACACTGAAGCTTTCTTT. Residues: CASSQTTGNTEAFF.

The sample holds many counts of this clonotype. The chain links TRBV13 to TRBJ2-5; D call uncertain. V lost 2 bases and J 3 bases, leaving 4 bases between the germline ends. CDR3 length: 12 amino acids. Per germline, CDR1 PRHDT and CDR2 FYEKMQ (reference sequence). CDR3 region: CASSLLEETQYF. CDR3 DNA sequence: TGTGCCAGCAGCTTACTAGAAGAGACCCAGTACTTC.

This clonotype was counted many times. The rearrangement joins TRBV15 to TRBJ1-1; D perhaps matches TRBD1 (5 bases). Between the trimmed V and J ends, which lost 7 bases and 4 bases, there was a span of 22 bases. The CDR3 runs 16 residues. Germline loops: CDR1 LNHNV, CDR2 YYDKDF (reference sequence). The CDR3 nucleotides are TGTGCCACCAAGGCGCAGGGAGGGAGTTGGGGCACTGAAGCTTTCTTT. Translated, it gives CATKAQGGSWGTEAFF.

The chain has TRBV6-1 and TRBJ2-7, with no clear D. The V gene lost 1 base and the J gene lost 0 bases, with 19 bases spanning the gap. Germline V CDR1 and CDR2: MNHNS, SASEGT. The CDR3 has 18 amino acids. The CDR3 DNA reads as TGTGCCAGCAGTGAAGTCTGGTCTCCCTTCAGTAGCTCCTACGAGCAGTACTTC. The encoded protein is CASSEVWSPFSSSYEQYF.

This clonotype was seen at least ten times. The chain uses TRBV6-2 or TRBV6-3 and TRBJ1-6; the match to TRBD1 covers 8 bases. The length of the CDR3 is 18 residues. Germline values: CDR1 MNHEY, CDR2 SVGEGT. V shed 2 bases and J 8 bases; nucleotides not matched to a gene: 14. The CDR3 DNA sequence: TGTGCCAGCAGTTACCCCCCTCGGGCAGGGGGCGCATATTCACCCCTCCACTTT. Encoded protein: CASSYPPRAGGAYSPLHF.

V usage is TRBV24-1 and J usage is TRBJ1-4; no firm D call. V gave up 4 bases and J gave up 7 bases, with 12 bases separating them. From germline, CDR1 is KGHDR and CDR2 SFDVKD. This CDR3 comprises 14 residues. In DNA, the CDR3 is TGTGCCACCAGTGAAGGAGGGCGCCTTGAAAAACTGTTTTTT. It translates to CATSEGGRLEKLFF.

This chain joins TRBV14 and TRBJ1-1; tentatively, D is TRBD1 (5 bases). The CDR3 sequence is 14 residues long. Germline V CDR1 and CDR2: SGHDN, FVKESK. Trimming shortened V by 0 bases and J by 5 bases, and 10 bases separated the two germline ends. Here the CDR3 DNA reads TGTGCCAGCAGCCAAGAGTTTCGGGGGACTGAAGCTTTCTTT. Amino acids: CASSQEFRGTEAFF.

The sample holds many counts of this clonotype. V usage is TRBV2 and J usage is TRBJ2-1; D not certain. This CDR3 has 11 residues. Germline V CDR1 and CDR2: SNHLY, FYNNEI. V gave up 6 bases and J gave up 6 bases, with 6 bases separating them. The DNA of the CDR3 is TGTGCCAGCAGGCGGACCAATGAGCAGTTCTTC. This gives the protein CASRRTNEQFF.

There are a few counts of this clonotype. A junction boundary mismatches the germline segment, possibly from a read error. V and J are TRBV11-1 and TRBJ1-4; D uncertain. The V gene's germline CDR1 is SGHAT and CDR2 FQDESV (reference sequence). This CDR3 has 17 residues. CDR3: CASSSRVRKGTNEKLLF. CDR3 sequence (DNA): TGTGCCAGCAGCTCCAGAGTCAGGAAGGGAACTAATGAAAAACTGCTTTTT.

J is TRBJ1-4 and V is TRBV20-1; D ambiguous. The CDR3 is 12 residues long. Germline CDR1 is DFQATT and CDR2 is SNEGSKA (reference sequence). The V end lost 3 bases, the J end lost 3 bases, and 5 bases lay between the germline ends. The CDR3 nucleotides are TGCAGTGCTAGCCAGCCTAATGAAAAACTGTTTTTT. Translated: CSASQPNEKLFF.